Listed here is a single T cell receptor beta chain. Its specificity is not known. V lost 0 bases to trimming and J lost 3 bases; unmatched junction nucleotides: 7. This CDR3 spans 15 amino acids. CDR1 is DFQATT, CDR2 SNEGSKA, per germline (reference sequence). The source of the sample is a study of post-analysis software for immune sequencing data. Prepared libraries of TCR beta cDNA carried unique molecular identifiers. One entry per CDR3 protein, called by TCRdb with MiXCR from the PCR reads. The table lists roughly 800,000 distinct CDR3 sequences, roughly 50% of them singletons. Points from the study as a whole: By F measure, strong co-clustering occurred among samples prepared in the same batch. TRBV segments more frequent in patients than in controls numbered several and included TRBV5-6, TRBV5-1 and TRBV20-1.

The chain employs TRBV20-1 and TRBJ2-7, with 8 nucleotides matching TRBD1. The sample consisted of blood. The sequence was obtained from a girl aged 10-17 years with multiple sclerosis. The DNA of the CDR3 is TGCAGTGCTAGAGATCTTGGACAGGGCCTCTACGAGCAGTACTTC. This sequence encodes CSARDLGQGLYEQYF.